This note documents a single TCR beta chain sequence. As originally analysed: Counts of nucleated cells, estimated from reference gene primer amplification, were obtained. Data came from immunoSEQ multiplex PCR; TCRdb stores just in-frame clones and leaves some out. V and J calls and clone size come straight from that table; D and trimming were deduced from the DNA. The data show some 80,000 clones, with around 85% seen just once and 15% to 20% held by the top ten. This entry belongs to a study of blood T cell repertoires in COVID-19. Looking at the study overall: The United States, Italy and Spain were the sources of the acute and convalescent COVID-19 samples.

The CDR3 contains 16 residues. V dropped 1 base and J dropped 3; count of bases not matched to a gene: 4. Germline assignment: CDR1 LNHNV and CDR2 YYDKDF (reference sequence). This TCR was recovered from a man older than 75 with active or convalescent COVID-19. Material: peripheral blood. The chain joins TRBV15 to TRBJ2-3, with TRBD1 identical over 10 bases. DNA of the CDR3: TGTGCCACCAGCAGAGGGAAGGGACAGGGGACAGATACGCAGTATTTT. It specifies CATSRGKGQGTDTQYF.